A single sample is the source of the 8 T cell receptor beta chains below, sequenced in a study of cytomegalovirus exposure and HLA in healthy donors. Vbeta (60) and Jbeta (13) primers were used in the PCR. Using immunoSEQ multiplex PCR, the repertoire was profiled, and TCRdb retains in-frame clones only, with some absent. The sample has about 160,000 clones; 65% to 85% are singletons. The specimen sequenced was PBMCs. Source of these receptors: a woman aged 40 to 50 in good health and CMV-seropositive.

This chain uses TRBV11-2 with TRBJ2-2; 7 nucleotides agree with TRBD1. Germline trimming cut 10 bases from V and 5 bases from J; bases unmatched to any gene: 10. The V gene's germline CDR1 is SGHAT and CDR2 FQNNGV. The CDR3 loop spans 14 amino acids. Here the CDR3 DNA reads TGTGCCACCTTCCCCTACAGGGGAACCGGGGAGCTGTTTTTT. Its protein is CATFPYRGTGELFF.

This rearrangement joins TRBV4-2 to TRBJ2-3, with 11 positions matching TRBD2. Germline CDR1 and CDR2: LGHNA and YNFKEQ. The CDR3 totals 15 residues. Trimming took 3 bases from V and 1 from J; bases not matched to a gene: 0. CDR3 sequence reads: CASSHSGGGTDTQYF. In nucleotides, the CDR3 is TGTGCCAGCAGCCATAGCGGGGGGGGCACAGATACGCAGTATTTT.

The CDR3 here is CASSWASGRGSGYTQYF. The CDR3 DNA reads TGTGCCAGCAGCTGGGCTAGCGGGAGGGGCTCGGGATATACGCAGTATTTT. This chain uses TRBV7-2 with TRBJ2-3, with 12 positions matching TRBD2. Germline loops: CDR1 SGHTA, CDR2 FQGNSA. V lost 4 bases, J lost 7 bases, and 12 bases stayed unmatched. This CDR3 has 17 residues.

The CDR3 sequence: CASSLGQGAPSYGYTF. The CDR3 DNA reads as TGTGCCAGCAGCCTGGGACAGGGGGCGCCTAGCTATGGCTACACCTTC. The chain uses TRBV5-4 and TRBJ1-2; 12 bases align to TRBD1. Trimming at V came to 4 bases and at J to 4 bases, leaving 8 bases not matched to a gene. The CDR3 length is 16 residues. Per the germline V gene, CDR1 is SGHNT and CDR2 is YYREEE (reference sequence).

V is TRBV5-1 and J is TRBJ2-7, with 9 bases aligning to TRBD1. Germline V lookup: CDR1 SGHRS, CDR2 YFSETQ. J gave up 4 bases and V 7 bases, and 12 bases lay outside the gene matches. The CDR3 sequence is 15 residues long. CDR3 in amino acids: CASGLGGTGWYEQYF. The CDR3 DNA sequence: TGCGCCAGCGGATTGGGAGGGACAGGGTGGTACGAGCAGTACTTC.

The chain employs TRBV28 and TRBJ1-1; 9 bases agree with TRBD1. The CDR3 is made up of 16 amino acids. Trimming at V came to 7 bases and at J to 0 bases, leaving 9 bases not matched to a gene. Germline CDR1 reads MDHEN; CDR2 reads SYDVKM. The CDR3, as DNA: TGTGCCAGCACCATCAACAGGGGGCGCGTGAACACTGAAGCTTTCTTT. Its protein product is CASTINRGRVNTEAFF.

For the CDR3, the DNA is TGCGCCAGCAGCACGAAGACTAGCAGCTACGAGCAGTACTTC. Protein: CASSTKTSSYEQYF. The rearrangement joins TRBV5-1 to TRBJ2-7; 7 nucleotides match TRBD2. The length of the CDR3 is 14 residues. The J segment lost 3 bases and the V segment lost 4 bases, leaving 7 bases of the junction unmatched. Germline lookup yields CDR1 SGHRS and CDR2 YFSETQ. The full variable domain, completed using reference TRBV5-1 and TRBJ2-7, is KAGVTQTPRYLIKTRGQQVTLSCSPISGHRSVSWYQQTPGQGLQFLFEYFSETQRNKGNFPGRFSGRQFSNSRSEMNVSTLELGDSALYLCASSTKTSSYEQYFGPGTRLTVT.

The J gene is TRBJ2-7, the V gene TRBV6-1; TRBD2 matches 10 bases. The junction had 7 bases not matched to a gene; V was cut back by 7 bases and J by 4 bases. This CDR3 is 14 amino acids long. The germline V gene encodes CDR1 MNHNS and CDR2 SASEGT. In DNA, the CDR3 is TGTGCCAGCACCCCGGGACTAGCGAGTTACGAGCAGTACTTC. This encodes CASTPGLASYEQYF.